The rows below give T cell receptor beta chains drawn from one sample of a study of human thymus T cells. The protocol was immunoSEQ multiplex PCR, while the TCRdb copy is restricted to in-frame clones and leaves out a portion. Of 86,000 or so clones detected, roughly 96% appear once; the ten largest clones hold 0.031%. What was sequenced was thymus tissue. These receptors all come from a boy under three years old with a congenital heart defect but otherwise immunologically healthy. CDR3s include the opening cysteine and the closing phenylalanine or tryptophan. D genes are given only for firm matches. Rows may omit the clone size; those that give it use once, few, many or a size class.

>-|TRBJ1-2|-|TRBV11-2
CASSLDGQDKDGYTF
TGTGCCAGCAGCTTAGATGGGCAGGATAAGGATGGCTACACCTTC
>TRBD1|TRBJ2-7|-|TRBV5-5
CASSGHRGQSSYEQYF
TGTGCCAGCAGCGGTCACAGGGGGCAAAGCTCCTACGAGCAGTACTTC
>-|TRBJ2-5|-|TRBV2
CASSAGGTEGYLETQYF
TGTGCCAGCAGTGCCGGGGGGACAGAGGGGTACTTAGAGACCCAGTACTTC
>-|TRBJ2-1|-|TRBV28
CASSLGTSGYNEQFF
TGTGCCAGCAGTCTCGGGACTTCCGGCTACAATGAGCAGTTCTTC
>-|TRBJ2-1|-|TRBV5-4
CASSPRRRPYNEQFF
TGTGCCAGCAGCCCTAGGCGGCGCCCCTACAATGAGCAGTTCTTC
>-|TRBJ1-2|once|TRBV5-8
CASSPRDLTAHYGYTF
TGTGCCAGCAGCCCGAGGGACCTGACAGCCCACTATGGCTACACCTTC
>TRBD2|TRBJ2-7|-|TRBV7-2
CASSLGNGGSSYEQYF
TGTGCCAGCAGCTTAGGGAACGGGGGGAGCTCCTACGAGCAGTACTTC
>-|TRBJ2-7|once|TRBV13
CASSLGARGYEQYF
TGTGCCAGCAGCTTAGGGGCAAGGGGGTACGAGCAGTACTTC
>-|TRBJ2-1|once|TRBV4-2
CASSQGGLAVIDEQFF
TGTGCCAGCAGCCAAGGGGGTCTGGCAGTTATCGATGAGCAGTTCTTC
>-|TRBJ1-5|-|TRBV12-5
CASGLETAVYQPQHF
TGTGCTAGTGGTTTGGAGACAGCGGTTTATCAGCCCCAGCATTTT
>-|TRBJ2-7|once|TRBV28
CASSFVSYEQYF
TGTGCCAGCAGTTTTGTTTCCTACGAGCAGTACTTC
>-|TRBJ2-7|-|TRBV5-1
CASSPESIPGGEQYF
TGCGCCAGCAGCCCGGAGTCCATACCAGGGGGGGAGCAGTACTTC
>-|TRBJ2-3|-|TRBV5-1
CASSFQGSTDTQYF
TGCGCCAGCAGCTTCCAAGGGAGTACAGATACGCAGTATTTT
>-|TRBJ1-4|-|TRBV7-2
CASSFGGSTNEKLFF
TGTGCCAGCAGCTTCGGAGGATCAACTAATGAAAAACTGTTTTTT
>-|TRBJ1-2|-|TRBV29-1
CSVEEGLLYGYTF
TGCAGCGTTGAAGAGGGGCTCCTCTATGGCTACACCTTC
>-|TRBJ2-5|-|TRBV7-3
CASSLGSGGPQETQYF
TGTGCCAGCAGCTTAGGAAGTGGCGGCCCGCAAGAGACCCAGTACTTC